This is a list of T cell receptor beta chains from one sample in a study of post-analysis software for immune sequencing data. Each CDR3 protein gets one entry after TCRdb re-called the PCR reads with MiXCR. The sample consists of roughly 730,000 distinct CDR3 sequences, 25% to 30% of them appearing once. The specimen was blood. These receptor sequences come from a girl aged 10 to 17 with multiple sclerosis. Each CDR3 is given with its conserved first and last residue. A D gene is named only where the DNA matches it firmly. Size tells how often a clone was seen (once, few, many) or the class of an expanded clone, and some rows leave it out.

d_call	v_call	j_call	clone_size	cdr3_nt	cdr3_aa
NA	TRBV12-3/TRBV12-4	TRBJ2-7	few	TGTGCCAGCAGTGGCCGGACTGGAAAACGCGCCTACGAGCAGTACTTC	CASSGRTGKRAYEQYF
TRBD2	TRBV7-2	TRBJ2-7	few	TGTGCCAGCAGCCCTCGACTAGCGGGAGTCCTCGAGCAGTACTTC	CASSPRLAGVLEQYF
TRBD1	TRBV10-3	TRBJ2-7	few	TGTGCCATCAGCGGGAAACCGGGACAGGGTTACTACGAGCAGTACTTC	CAISGKPGQGYYEQYF
TRBD2	TRBV5-1	TRBJ2-7	few	TGCGCCAGCAGCTTGATGACTAGCGGGGGATACGAGCAGTACTTC	CASSLMTSGGYEQYF
NA	TRBV6-2/TRBV6-3	TRBJ2-7	few	TGTGCCAGCAGCCGTTACGTCGGGACCTACGAGCAGTACTTC	CASSRYVGTYEQYF
NA	TRBV18	TRBJ1-2	NA	TGTGCCAGCTCACCCGGGCAGGATTACTATGGCTACACCTTC	CASSPGQDYYGYTF
TRBD1	TRBV9	TRBJ1-2	few	TGTGCCAGCAGCGTAGGGGACAGGGCGTCCTATGGCTACACCTTC	CASSVGDRASYGYTF
NA	TRBV20-1	TRBJ2-5	few	TGCAGTGCTGTAAAAGGATGGGGGGGCTGGGAGACCCAGTACTTC	CSAVKGWGGWETQYF
NA	TRBV4-3	TRBJ2-1	few	TGCGCCAGCAGCCAAGATAGTCAGGGCCTTGCCAATGAGCAGTTCTTC	CASSQDSQGLANEQFF
NA	TRBV10-3	TRBJ2-2	once	TGTGCCATCAGGGATTTGAGGCAGGACACCGGGGAGCTGTTTTTT	CAIRDLRQDTGELFF
NA	TRBV5-1	TRBJ1-5	NA	TGCGCCAGCAGCTTGACCACAGGTAGCAATCAGCCCCAGCATTTT	CASSLTTGSNQPQHF
NA	TRBV11-2	TRBJ1-4	NA	TGTGCCAGCAGCCCCGGGCCCACTAATGAAAAACTGTTTTTT	CASSPGPTNEKLFF
NA	TRBV4-2	TRBJ1-2	NA	TGTGCCAGCAGCCAAGAGGTCTACGGACAGCGCTATGGCTACACCTTC	CASSQEVYGQRYGYTF
NA	TRBV20-1	TRBJ2-3	few	TGCAGTGCTAGAGGCAGGGCAGATACGCAGTATTTT	CSARGRADTQYF
NA	TRBV5-1	TRBJ2-5	NA	TGCGCCAGCAGCTACGAACGGTCAGGGAGAATAGAGCAGTACTTC	CASSYERSGRIEQYF
NA	TRBV5-6	TRBJ2-7	NA	TGTGCCAGCAGTTTGGGGGCTACGAGCTACGAGCAGTACTTC	CASSLGATSYEQYF
NA	TRBV4-1	TRBJ2-3	NA	TGCGCCAGCGGCCTACGGACAGAGATCACAGATACGCAGTATTTT	CASGLRTEITDTQYF
NA	TRBV6-2/TRBV6-3	TRBJ2-7	NA	TGTGCCAGCAGTTACTTGGACTACGAGCAGTACTTC	CASSYLDYEQYF
NA	TRBV27	TRBJ1-2	many	TGTGCCAGCAGTGGGTGGGACGGAGCTAACTATGGCTACACCTTC	CASSGWDGANYGYTF
NA	TRBV2	TRBJ1-4	NA	TGTGCCAGCAGTGCCGACGGGACTCTTAATGAAAAACTGTTTTTT	CASSADGTLNEKLFF
NA	TRBV7-8	TRBJ1-2	few	TGTGCCAGCAGCTCAGGACGAACGGGGAACTATGGCTACACCTTC	CASSSGRTGNYGYTF
NA	TRBV6-2/TRBV6-3	TRBJ2-7	many	TGTGCCAGCACCCCCGTGGTACGTAGCGAGCAGTACTTC	CASTPVVRSEQYF
NA	TRBV18	TRBJ2-5	NA	TGTGCCAGCTCACCCGGGCCGGGGGCGAGCGAGACCCAGTACTTC	CASSPGPGASETQYF
NA	TRBV20-1	TRBJ1-6	few	TGCAGTGCTAGCCCCCCTATCCGGGACATAAATTCACCCCTCCACTTT	CSASPPIRDINSPLHF
NA	TRBV27	TRBJ2-2	NA	TGTGCCAGCAGTTTATCCCGCAGGGTCAGCACCGGGGAGCTGTTTTTT	CASSLSRRVSTGELFF
TRBD2	TRBV7-9	TRBJ2-7	few	TGTGCCAGCAGCTGGAGCGGGAGTAATGACGAGCAGTACTTC	CASSWSGSNDEQYF
NA	TRBV6-5	TRBJ2-1	many	TGTGCCAGCAGTGCGACCTACAATGAGCAGTTCTTC	CASSATYNEQFF
TRBD1	TRBV9	TRBJ1-3	NA	TGTGCCAGCAGCCAGGGGACAGCTGGAAACACCATATATTTT	CASSQGTAGNTIYF
NA	TRBV29-1	TRBJ1-4	NA	TGCAGCGTTGAGGGACGGGAGGATGAAAAACTGTTTTTT	CSVEGREDEKLFF
TRBD1	TRBV28	TRBJ1-2	NA	TGTGCCAGCACGAACAGGGGCGGGGGACCATATGGCTACACCTTC	CASTNRGGGPYGYTF
TRBD1	TRBV24-1	TRBJ2-1	NA	TGTGCCACCAGTGCTGCCTCCGGACAGGGATACAATGAGCAGTTCTTC	CATSAASGQGYNEQFF
NA	TRBV21-1	TRBJ2-5	NA	TGTGCCAGCAGAGAAGGACAGGGGAGAGAGACCCAGTACTTC	CASREGQGRETQYF
NA	TRBV24-1	TRBJ2-1	few	TGTGCCACCAGTGATTTGCAGGGAGATGGAGATGAGCAGTTCTTC	CATSDLQGDGDEQFF
NA	TRBV28	TRBJ2-3	NA	TGTGCCAGCAGTTTCTCCCAGTCTCAGGATACGCAGTATTTT	CASSFSQSQDTQYF
TRBD2	TRBV11-2	TRBJ2-3	NA	TGTGCCAGCAGCTCATCCACTCCAGGACTAGCGGGGGGACGGCACGGTACAGATACGCAGTATTTT	CASSSSTPGLAGGRHGTDTQYF
TRBD1	TRBV6-5	TRBJ2-3	NA	TGTGCCAGCAGTCTACGATCGGGGACAGGGACAGATACGCAGTATTTT	CASSLRSGTGTDTQYF
TRBD1	TRBV12-3/TRBV12-4	TRBJ1-2	many	TGTGCCAGCAGCCCCCAGGGGGCTCTGGGGGGCTACACCTTC	CASSPQGALGGYTF
NA	TRBV20-1	TRBJ2-1	NA	TGCAGTGCTAGTTTGTGCGGAGGGGGCCCGTTGAATGAGCAGTTCTTC	CSASLCGGGPLNEQFF
TRBD2	TRBV7-9	TRBJ2-1	many	TGTGCCAGCAGCGGGGAGACTAGCGGGAGCTACAATGAGCAGTTCTTC	CASSGETSGSYNEQFF
NA	TRBV20-1	TRBJ2-5	NA	TGCAGTGCCACGGACGCCAGGGCCTGGGAGACCCAGTACTTC	CSATDARAWETQYF
TRBD1	TRBV2	TRBJ2-7	NA	TGTGCCAGCAGCGACAGGGTTTCCGAGCAGTACTTC	CASSDRVSEQYF
TRBD1	TRBV28	TRBJ2-4	few	TGTGCCAGCAGCAAAGGGACAGACAGAGCCAAAAACATTCAGTACTTC	CASSKGTDRAKNIQYF
NA	TRBV28	TRBJ2-7	NA	TGTGCCAGCCTCGGCGGGGCCTACGAGCAGTACTTC	CASLGGAYEQYF
NA	TRBV29-1	TRBJ1-1	NA	TGCAGCGTTGGACGGATAATGAACACTGAAGCTTTCTTT	CSVGRIMNTEAFF
NA	TRBV5-1	TRBJ2-5	NA	TGCGCCAGCAGCTTGGCCCAGGGGGGTCTCGATGAGCAGTACTTC	CASSLAQGGLDEQYF
NA	TRBV18	TRBJ2-7	NA	TGTGCCAGCTCACGTACAGGGACGCGTGGGTCTAGCCGAAACTCCTACGAGCAGTACTTC	CASSRTGTRGSSRNSYEQYF
NA	TRBV9	TRBJ2-1	NA	TGTGCCAGCAGCGTAGGCCGGAGCTCCTACAATGAGCAGTTCTTC	CASSVGRSSYNEQFF
NA	TRBV20-1	TRBJ2-7	NA	TGCAGTGCTAGATGGGCAACCTACGAGCAGTACTTC	CSARWATYEQYF
NA	TRBV9	TRBJ2-2	NA	TGTGCCAGCAAGGGCCGAAATGGGAGTCCCGGGGAGCTGTTTTTT	CASKGRNGSPGELFF
NA	TRBV9	TRBJ2-3	few	TGTGCCAGCAGCGTAGCGGACACAGATACGCAGTATTTT	CASSVADTDTQYF
NA	TRBV6-2/TRBV6-3	TRBJ2-1	few	TGTGCCAGCAGGGAGTCAACCCACGGGCAGTTCTTC	CASRESTHGQFF
NA	TRBV5-8	TRBJ2-3	NA	TGTGCCAGCAGCCTGCACCCGGGACAAACAGATACGCAGTATTTT	CASSLHPGQTDTQYF
NA	TRBV20-1	TRBJ2-7	NA	TGCAGTGCTAGGGGCAGGACACGAAGCATCTACGAGCAGTACTTC	CSARGRTRSIYEQYF
NA	TRBV6-4	TRBJ1-1	NA	TGTGCCAGCAGTGCTTTCCGGGATACTGAAGCTTTCTTT	CASSAFRDTEAFF
NA	TRBV5-1	TRBJ2-1	many	TGCGCCAGCAATCCAGGGGCTTCCTACAATGAGCAGTTCTTC	CASNPGASYNEQFF
NA	TRBV20-1	TRBJ1-5	many	TGCAGTGCTAGAGGCACTGGATCTAGCAATCAGCCCCAGCATTTT	CSARGTGSSNQPQHF